This is a list of T cell receptor beta chains from one sample in a study of cytomegalovirus exposure and HLA in healthy donors. The assay was immunoSEQ multiplex PCR, and TCRdb's table has in-frame clones only and misses some. Counted here are 150,000 or so clones, about 8.9% occurring once; the ten biggest clones make up about 1.9%. The sequenced material came from PBMCs. These receptors all stem from a man aged 45-65 years in good health and CMV-seronegative. The CDR3 runs from the conserved cysteine through the conserved F or W.

V gene	J gene	CDR3 protein
TRBV14	TRBJ2-2	CASSPRTGVTGELFF
TRBV7-3	TRBJ2-3	CASSSTQLGTSVDDTQYF
TRBV5-1	TRBJ1-1	CASSLEAEAPGGAFF
TRBV7-9	TRBJ2-1	CASSLGQGSYNEQFF
TRBV27	TRBJ1-2	CASSALYEGALDYGYTF
TRBV5-1	TRBJ1-4	CASSLVQGANEKLFF
TRBV30	TRBJ1-4	CASSFGQNEKLFF
TRBV19	TRBJ2-1	CASVETRGLNNEQFF
TRBV30	TRBJ2-1	CAWSTGTSGVDEQFF
TRBV11-2	TRBJ2-1	CASSPSGQGANNEQFF
TRBV9	TRBJ2-7	CASSLRDSSEQYF
TRBV6-1	TRBJ1-2	CASSPGQGANYGYTF
TRBV28	TRBJ2-7	CASSPGGQLSYEQYF
TRBV6-1	TRBJ1-4	CASRGSGDEKLFF
TRBV5-8	TRBJ2-7	CASSGTYYLEQYF
TRBV6-5	TRBJ2-2	CASSSPGGEGAGELFF
TRBV7-2	TRBJ1-5	CASSLASDQPQHF
TRBV6-1	TRBJ2-7	CASSESLGQGSYEQYF
TRBV28	TRBJ1-4	CASSKQGTNEKLFF
TRBV28	TRBJ2-5	CASSLASGQETQYF
TRBV11-2	-	CASSTGGGAGSYEQYF
TRBV27	TRBJ2-7	CASSSYYEQYF
TRBV5-8	TRBJ2-3	CASSLVERGWADTQYF
TRBV5-6	TRBJ1-1	CASSFNRGLGTEAFF
TRBV2	TRBJ2-7	CASSDDLGGSYEQYF
TRBV11-3	TRBJ1-3	CASSSGGTAGNTIYF
TRBV28	TRBJ1-2	CARSLNRNYGYTF
TRBV7-6	TRBJ2-3	CASSSAGGWGSDTQYF
TRBV5-1	TRBJ2-3	CASSLGPAGATDTQYF
TRBV18	TRBJ1-1	CASSLTPGEGFEAFF
TRBV7-9	TRBJ2-7	CASSFRDRSREQYF
TRBV2	TRBJ2-7	CASSRSENPREQYF
TRBV2	TRBJ2-7	CASSARDSVYEQYF
TRBV27	TRBJ2-1	CASSPRQGARNEQFF
TRBV18	TRBJ1-1	CASSRQDFAEAFF
TRBV29-1	TRBJ1-4	CSVVQGATNEKLFF
TRBV29-1	TRBJ1-1	CSVRQNTEAFF
TRBV6-6	TRBJ2-3	CASSQAGSSTDTQYF
TRBV4-2	TRBJ2-1	CASSQERADNEQFF
TRBV9	TRBJ2-7	CASSVGISGSPSYEQYF
TRBV6-5	TRBJ1-1	CASSYSRGTGQAFF
TRBV6-1	TRBJ2-3	CASRLTGGLEYF
TRBV2	TRBJ2-7	CASSELGLAGGKDEQYF
TRBV5-1	TRBJ2-1	CASSLGSSRREQFF
TRBV7-9	TRBJ2-7	CASSTDRDPYEQYF
TRBV7-2	TRBJ1-1	CASSFSDWDTEAFF
TRBV28	TRBJ2-6	CASSLEGADSGANVLTF
TRBV30	TRBJ1-4	CAWTLQGQGKLFF
TRBV2	TRBJ1-1	CASSADRWNTEAFF
TRBV6-1	TRBJ2-3	CASSAAGDSLSTDTQYF